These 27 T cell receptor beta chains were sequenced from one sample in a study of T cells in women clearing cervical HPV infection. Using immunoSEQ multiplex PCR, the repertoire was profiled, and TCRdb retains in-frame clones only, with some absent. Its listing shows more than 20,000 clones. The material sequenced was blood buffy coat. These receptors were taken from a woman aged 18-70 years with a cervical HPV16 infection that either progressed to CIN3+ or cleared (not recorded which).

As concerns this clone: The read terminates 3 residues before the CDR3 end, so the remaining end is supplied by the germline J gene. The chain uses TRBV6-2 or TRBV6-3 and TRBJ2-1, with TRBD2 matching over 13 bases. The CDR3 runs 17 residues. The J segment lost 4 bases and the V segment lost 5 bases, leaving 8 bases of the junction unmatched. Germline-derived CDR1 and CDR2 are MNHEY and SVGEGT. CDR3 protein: CASSHGLAGVLYNEQFF. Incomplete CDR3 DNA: TGTGCCAGCAGTCACGGACTAGCGGGAGTATTATACAATGAG.

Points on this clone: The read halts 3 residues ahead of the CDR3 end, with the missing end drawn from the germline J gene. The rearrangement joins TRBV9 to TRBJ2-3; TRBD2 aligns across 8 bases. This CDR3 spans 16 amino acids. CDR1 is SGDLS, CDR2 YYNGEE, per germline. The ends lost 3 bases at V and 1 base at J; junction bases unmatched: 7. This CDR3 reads CASSGRAGEGTDTQYF. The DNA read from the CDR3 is TGTGCCAGCAGCGGCAGAGCGGGAGAGGGCACAGATACG.

CDR3 residues: CASSYRTVTDTQYF. The sequenced CDR3 bases are TGCGCCAGCAGTTACCGGACAGTTACAGATACG. The chain employs TRBV5-1 and TRBJ2-3; a possible D gene is TRBD1 (6 bases). Sequencing ends 3 residues short of the CDR3 end; the germline J gene provides the rest. Per the germline V gene, CDR1 is SGHRS and CDR2 is YFSETQ. Trimming took off 5 bases at V and 3 bases at J, with 13 bases between the two ends. The CDR3 spans 14 residues.

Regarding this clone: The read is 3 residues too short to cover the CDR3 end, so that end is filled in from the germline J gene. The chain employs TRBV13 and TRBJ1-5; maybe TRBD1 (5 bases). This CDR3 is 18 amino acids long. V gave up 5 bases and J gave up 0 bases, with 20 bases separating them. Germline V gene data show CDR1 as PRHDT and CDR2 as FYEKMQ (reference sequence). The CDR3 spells CASSARQNSLYSNQPQHF. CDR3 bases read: TGTGCCAGCAGCGCTCGACAGAATTCCCTCTATAGCAATCAGCCC.

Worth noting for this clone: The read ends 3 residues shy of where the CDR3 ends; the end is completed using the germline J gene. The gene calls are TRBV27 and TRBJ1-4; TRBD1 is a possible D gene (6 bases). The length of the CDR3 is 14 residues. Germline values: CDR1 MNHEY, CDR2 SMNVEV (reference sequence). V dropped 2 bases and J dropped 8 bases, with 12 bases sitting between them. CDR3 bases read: TGTGCCAGCAGTTTAAGGTGGGGGGGCGAAAAA. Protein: CASSLRWGGEK. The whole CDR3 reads CASSLRWGGEKLFF.

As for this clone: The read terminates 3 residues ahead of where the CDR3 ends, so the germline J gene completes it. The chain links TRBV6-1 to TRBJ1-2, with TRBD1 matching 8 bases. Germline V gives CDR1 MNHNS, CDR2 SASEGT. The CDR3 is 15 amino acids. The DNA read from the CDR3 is TGTGCCAGCAGTGACCCTGGGCAGGGGGCTGGGGGC. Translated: CASSDPGQGAGG. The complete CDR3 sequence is CASSDPGQGAGGYTF.

CDR3 region: CAWSKATRTGELFF. CDR3 bases read: TGTGCCTGGAGTAAGGCCACGAGAACCGGGGAG. The chain uses TRBV30 and TRBJ2-2; D not resolved. The read finishes 3 residues shy of the CDR3 end, and the germline J gene is used to complete it. Germline V lookup: CDR1 GTSNPN, CDR2 SVGIG (reference sequence). The CDR3 is made up of 14 amino acids. V lost 2 bases and J lost 5, with 12 bases in between. The entire variable domain, with the rest obtained from reference TRBV30 and TRBJ2-2, is as follows: SQTIHQWPATLVQPVGSPLSLECTVEGTSNPNLYWYRQAAGRGLQLLFYSVGIGQISSEVPQNLSASRPQDRQFILSSKKLLLSDSGFYLCAWSKATRTGELFFGEGSRLTVL.

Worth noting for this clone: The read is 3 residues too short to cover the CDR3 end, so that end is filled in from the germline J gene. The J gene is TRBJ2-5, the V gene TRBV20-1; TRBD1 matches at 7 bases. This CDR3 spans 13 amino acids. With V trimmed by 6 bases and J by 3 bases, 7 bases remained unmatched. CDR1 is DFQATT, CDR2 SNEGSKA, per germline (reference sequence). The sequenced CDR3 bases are TGCAGTGCCGAGACAGGGTCGAAAGAGACC. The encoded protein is CSAETGSKET. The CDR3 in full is CSAETGSKETQYF.

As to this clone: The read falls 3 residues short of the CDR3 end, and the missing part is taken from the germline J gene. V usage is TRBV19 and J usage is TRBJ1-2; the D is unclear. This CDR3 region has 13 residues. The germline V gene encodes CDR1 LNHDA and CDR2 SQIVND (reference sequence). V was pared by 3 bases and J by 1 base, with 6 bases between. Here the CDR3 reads CASSIADNYGYTF. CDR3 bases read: TGTGCCAGTAGTATCGCGGATAACTATGGC.

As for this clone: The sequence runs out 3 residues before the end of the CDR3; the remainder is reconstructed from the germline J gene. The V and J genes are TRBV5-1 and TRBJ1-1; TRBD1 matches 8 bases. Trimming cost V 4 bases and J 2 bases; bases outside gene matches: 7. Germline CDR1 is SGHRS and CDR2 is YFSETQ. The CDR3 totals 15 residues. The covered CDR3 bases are TGCGCCAGCAGCACTACACAGGGGGGAAACACTGAA. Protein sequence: CASSTTQGGNTE. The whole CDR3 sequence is CASSTTQGGNTEAFF.

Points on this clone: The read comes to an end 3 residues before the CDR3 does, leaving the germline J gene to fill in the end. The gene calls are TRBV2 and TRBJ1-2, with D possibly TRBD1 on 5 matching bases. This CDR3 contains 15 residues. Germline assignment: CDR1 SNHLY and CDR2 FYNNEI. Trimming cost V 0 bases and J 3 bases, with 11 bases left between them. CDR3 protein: CASSEAGARYYGYTF. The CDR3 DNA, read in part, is TGTGCCAGCAGTGAAGCAGGGGCCCGGTACTATGGC.

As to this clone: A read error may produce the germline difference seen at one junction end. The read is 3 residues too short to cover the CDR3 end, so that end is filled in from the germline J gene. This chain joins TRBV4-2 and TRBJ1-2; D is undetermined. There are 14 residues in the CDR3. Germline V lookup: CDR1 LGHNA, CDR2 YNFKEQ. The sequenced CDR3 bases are TGCGCCAGCAGCCACTACGGGGATAACTATGGC. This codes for CASSHYGDNYG. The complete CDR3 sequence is CASSHYGDNYGYTF.

The sequenced part of the CDR3 DNA is TGTGCCAGCAGGAATCCCTCGGGGGTC. Its protein product is CASRNPSGV. The whole CDR3 sequence reads CASRNPSGVYTF. V usage is TRBV7-9 and J usage is TRBJ1-2; D might be TRBD1 (5 bases). The read comes to an end 3 residues before the CDR3 does, leaving the germline J gene to fill in the end. The CDR3 consists of 12 residues. Germline CDR1 and CDR2: SEHNR and FQNEAQ (reference sequence). The full variable domain, its missing parts supplied by reference TRBV7-9 and TRBJ1-2, is DTGVSQNPRHKITKRGQNVTFRCDPISEHNRLYWYRQTLGQGPEFLTYFQNEAQLEKSRLLSDRFSAERPKGSFSTLEIQRTEQGDSAMYLCASRNPSGVYTFGSGTRLTVV.

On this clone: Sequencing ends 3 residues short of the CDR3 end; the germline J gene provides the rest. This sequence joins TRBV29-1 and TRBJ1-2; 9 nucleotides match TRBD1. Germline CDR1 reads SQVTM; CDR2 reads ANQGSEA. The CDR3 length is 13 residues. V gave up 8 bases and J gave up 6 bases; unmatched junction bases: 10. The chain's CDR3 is CSCGDRANNGYTF. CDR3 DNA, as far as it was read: TGCAGCTGCGGGGACAGGGCGAATAATGGC.

The DNA read from the CDR3 is TGCAGCGTTGAAAGACAGGGAGGTGGTGAA. It translates to CSVERQGGGE. The CDR3 in its entirety is CSVERQGGGEAFF. The chain employs TRBV29-1 and TRBJ1-1; TRBD1 agrees at 7 bases. The sequenced fragment ends 3 residues before the CDR3 boundary, so the rest is inferred from the germline J gene. The junction had 7 bases not matched to a gene; V was cut back by 2 bases and J by 7 bases. CDR1 and CDR2 (germline): SQVTM, ANQGSEA. This CDR3 is built from 13 residues.

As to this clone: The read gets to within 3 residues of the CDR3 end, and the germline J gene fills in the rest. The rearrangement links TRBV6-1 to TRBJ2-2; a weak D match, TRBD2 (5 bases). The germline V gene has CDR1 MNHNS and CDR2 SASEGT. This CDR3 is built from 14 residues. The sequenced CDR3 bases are TGTGCCAGCAGTGAGCAGCGGTTTGATGAAAAG. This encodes CASSEQRFDEK. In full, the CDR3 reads CASSEQRFDEKLFF.

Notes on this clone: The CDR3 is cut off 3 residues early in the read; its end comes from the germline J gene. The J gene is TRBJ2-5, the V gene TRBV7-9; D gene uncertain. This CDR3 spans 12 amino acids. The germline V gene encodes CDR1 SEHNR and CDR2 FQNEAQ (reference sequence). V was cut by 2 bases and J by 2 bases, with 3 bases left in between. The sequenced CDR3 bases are TGTGCCAGCAGCTTAATACAAGAGACC. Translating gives CASSLIQET. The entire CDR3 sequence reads CASSLIQETQYF.

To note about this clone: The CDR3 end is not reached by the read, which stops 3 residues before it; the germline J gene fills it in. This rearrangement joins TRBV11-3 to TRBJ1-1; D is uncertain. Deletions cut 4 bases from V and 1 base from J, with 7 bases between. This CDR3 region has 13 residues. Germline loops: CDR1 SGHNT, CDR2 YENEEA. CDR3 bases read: TGTGCCAGCAGCTCCGGGTGGAACACTGAA. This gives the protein CASSSGWNTE. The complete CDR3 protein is CASSSGWNTEAFF.

This CDR3 is CASSFDRGSQETQYF. The CDR3 bases that were read are TGTGCCAGCAGCTTCGATCGGGGATCCCAAGAGACC. The gene calls are TRBV7-6 and TRBJ2-5; possibly TRBD2 for D (5 bases). With the read ending 3 residues before the CDR3 end, the germline J gene is used to fill in that end. Trimming pared 3 bases from V and 1 base from J, leaving 12 bases between. Germline loops: CDR1 SGHVS, CDR2 FNYEAQ. The CDR3 consists of 15 residues.

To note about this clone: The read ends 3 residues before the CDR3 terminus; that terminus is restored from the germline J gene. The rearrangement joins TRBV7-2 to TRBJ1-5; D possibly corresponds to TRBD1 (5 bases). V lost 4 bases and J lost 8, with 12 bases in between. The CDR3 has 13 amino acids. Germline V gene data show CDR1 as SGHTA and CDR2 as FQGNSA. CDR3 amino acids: CASSSRVKEPQHF. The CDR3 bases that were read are TGTGCCAGCAGCTCCAGGGTGAAGGAGCCC.

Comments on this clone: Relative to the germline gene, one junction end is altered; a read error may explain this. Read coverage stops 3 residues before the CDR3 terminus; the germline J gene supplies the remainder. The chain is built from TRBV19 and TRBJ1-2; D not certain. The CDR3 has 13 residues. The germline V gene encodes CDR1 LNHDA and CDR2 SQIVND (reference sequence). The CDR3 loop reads CAGSYGSAQGYTF. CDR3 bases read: TGTGCCGGTAGTTACGGGTCGGCTCAGGGC.

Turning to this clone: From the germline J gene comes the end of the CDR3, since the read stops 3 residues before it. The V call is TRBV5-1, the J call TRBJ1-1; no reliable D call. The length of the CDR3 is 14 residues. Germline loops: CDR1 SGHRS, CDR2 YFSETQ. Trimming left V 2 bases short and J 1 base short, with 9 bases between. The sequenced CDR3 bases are TGCGCCAGCAGCTTAAATCCAGGGAACACTGAA. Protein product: CASSLNPGNTE. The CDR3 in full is CASSLNPGNTEAFF.

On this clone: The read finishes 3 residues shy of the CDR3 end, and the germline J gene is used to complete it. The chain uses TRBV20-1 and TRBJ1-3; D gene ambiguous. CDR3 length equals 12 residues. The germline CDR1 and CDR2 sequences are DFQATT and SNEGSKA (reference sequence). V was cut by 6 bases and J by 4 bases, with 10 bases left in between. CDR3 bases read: TGCAGTGCCGGGTCTGAGGGAAACACC. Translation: CSAGSEGNT. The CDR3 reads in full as CSAGSEGNTIYF.

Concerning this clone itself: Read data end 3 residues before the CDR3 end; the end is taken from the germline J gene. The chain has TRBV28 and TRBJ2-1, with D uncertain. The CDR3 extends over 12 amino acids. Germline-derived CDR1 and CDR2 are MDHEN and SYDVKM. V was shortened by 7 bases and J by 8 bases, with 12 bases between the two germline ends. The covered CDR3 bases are TGTGCCAGCACCGCTCCCCCGGATGAG. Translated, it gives CASTAPPDE. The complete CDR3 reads CASTAPPDEQFF.

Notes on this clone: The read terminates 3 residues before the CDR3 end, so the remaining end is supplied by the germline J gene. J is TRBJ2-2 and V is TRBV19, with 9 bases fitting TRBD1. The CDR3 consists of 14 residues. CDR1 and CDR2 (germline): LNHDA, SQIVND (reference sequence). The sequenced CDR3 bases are TGTGCCAGTAGTATGGACAGGGGTGGAGAAAAG. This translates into CASSMDRGGEK. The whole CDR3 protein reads CASSMDRGGEKLFF.

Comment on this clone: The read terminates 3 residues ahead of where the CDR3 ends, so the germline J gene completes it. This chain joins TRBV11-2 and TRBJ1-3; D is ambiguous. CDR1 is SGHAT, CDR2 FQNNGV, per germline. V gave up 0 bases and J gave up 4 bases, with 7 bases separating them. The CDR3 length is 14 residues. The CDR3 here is CASSLDRRGNTIYF. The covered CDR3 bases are TGTGCCAGCAGCTTAGATCGCAGGGGAAACACC.

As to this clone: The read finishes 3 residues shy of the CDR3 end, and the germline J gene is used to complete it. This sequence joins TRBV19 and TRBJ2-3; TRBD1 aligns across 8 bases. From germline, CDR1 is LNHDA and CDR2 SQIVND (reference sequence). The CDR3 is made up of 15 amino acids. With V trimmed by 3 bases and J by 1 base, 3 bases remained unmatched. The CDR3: CASSIGTGGTDTQYF. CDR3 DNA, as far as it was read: TGTGCCAGTAGTATCGGGACAGGTGGCACAGATACG.